The next 29 T cell receptor beta chains were all read from a single sample in a study of T-cell memory formation after mild COVID-19. TCRdb processed the 5' RACE reads anew with MiXCR; each CDR3 protein has one entry. The profile shows around 420,000 distinct CDR3 sequences, roughly a quarter of them singletons. The sequenced sample consisted of PBMCs or a T cell subset sorted from them (not recorded which). The receptor source for this set is an adult woman who had mild COVID-19 (a few samples of this study predate the infection). Cell type and time point are not known.

The chain recombines TRBV29-1 with TRBJ2-1; D could derive from TRBD1 or TRBD2 (5 bases each). There are 16 residues in the CDR3. CDR1 is SQVTM, CDR2 ANQGSEA, per germline. V was clipped by 6 bases and J by 5 bases, with 23 bases between them. The DNA of the CDR3 is TGCAGCGTCCGAACTACTTACCGGGACCGAAACAATGAGCAGTTCTTC. Protein sequence: CSVRTTYRDRNNEQFF.

This clonotype was counted only a few times. The rearrangement uses TRBV29-1 and TRBJ2-4, with 9 nucleotides matching TRBD2. V was clipped by 0 bases and J by 6 bases; unmatched bases: 9. The CDR3 contains 16 residues. Germline CDR1 and CDR2: SQVTM and ANQGSEA. The CDR3 DNA follows: TGCAGCGTTGAAGATCGTCGCGGGAGGGGGGCAAACATTCAGTACTTC. Translation: CSVEDRRGRGANIQYF.

CDR3 nucleotides: TGTGCCAGCAGCCTGGGAGCGGGAGTTTATATAACAGATACGCAGTATTTT. Protein: CASSLGAGVYITDTQYF. V and J are TRBV7-6 and TRBJ2-3; 8 bases are a match to TRBD2. Germline assignment: CDR1 SGHVS and CDR2 FNYEAQ. This CDR3 spans 17 amino acids. After removal of 5 bases from V and 3 bases from J, the junction contained 13 bases not matched to a gene.

The sample holds a few counts of this clonotype. J is TRBJ2-3 and V is TRBV9; 13 nucleotides line up with TRBD2. Trimming took 1 base from V and 4 from J; bases not matched to a gene: 15. This CDR3 comprises 20 residues. CDR1 SGDLS and CDR2 YYNGEE come from the germline V gene. The DNA of the CDR3 is TGTGCCAGCAGCGTATTCGCAAAGAAAGGGACTAGCGGGATAGCAGATACGCAGTATTTT. Its protein product is CASSVFAKKGTSGIADTQYF. The complete variable domain, with remaining parts taken from reference TRBV9 and TRBJ2-3, reads DSGVTQTPKHLITATGQRVTLRCSPRSGDLSVYWYQQSLDQGLQFLIQYYNGEERAKGNILERFSAQQFPDLHSELNLSSLELGDSALYFCASSVFAKKGTSGIADTQYFGPGTRLTVL.

This chain uses TRBV10-3 with TRBJ1-1; D is unresolved. The CDR3 totals 13 residues. The V end was cut by 6 bases, the J end by 6 bases, with 14 bases between. Germline assignment: CDR1 ENHRY and CDR2 SYGVKD. CDR3 amino acids: CAISPVSGAEAFF. The DNA for the CDR3 is TGTGCCATCAGCCCCGTTTCGGGCGCTGAAGCTTTCTTT.

The rearrangement links TRBV20-1 to TRBJ2-1; a possible D gene is TRBD1 (5 bases). The CDR3 length is 12 residues. Trimming pared 3 bases from V and 6 bases from J, leaving 9 bases between. Germline V CDR1 and CDR2: DFQATT, SNEGSKA (reference sequence). In DNA, the CDR3 is TGCAGTGCTAGTCGTACAGGCAATGAGCAGTTCTTC. Its translation: CSASRTGNEQFF.

This clonotype showed up just a few times. The V gene is TRBV21-1, the J gene TRBJ2-3; TRBD2 reflects the table's D call only, with no check against the DNA. TRBV21-1 is a recognized pseudogene. This CDR3 is 14 amino acids long. CDR3 in DNA: TGTGCCAGCTTTGGGACTAGTGCCACAGATACGCAGTATTTT. This codes for CASFGTSATDTQYF.

The J gene is TRBJ1-6, the V gene TRBV2; 9 bases align to TRBD1. This CDR3 region has 16 residues. CDR1 is SNHLY and CDR2 is FYNNEI in the germline V gene. V lost 5 bases, J lost 7 bases, and 9 bases stayed unmatched. CDR3: CASSPTGGAWNSPLHF. The CDR3 DNA reads TGTGCCAGCAGTCCCACAGGGGGCGCGTGGAATTCACCCCTCCACTTT.

The chain has TRBV7-2 and TRBJ2-7, with a tentative D call TRBD1 (5 bases). The CDR3 is made up of 18 amino acids. Germline-derived CDR1 and CDR2 are SGHTA and FQGNSA. V dropped 0 bases and J dropped 0 bases, with 18 bases sitting between them. CDR3 region: CASSLATAGYSSSYEQYF. The CDR3, as DNA: TGTGCCAGCAGCTTAGCCACCGCAGGGTACTCGAGCTCCTACGAGCAGTACTTC.

This chain links TRBV12-3 or TRBV12-4 with TRBJ2-6; D uncertain. This CDR3 region has 18 residues. The V and J ends lost 0 bases and 0 bases respectively, with 12 bases between them. CDR3 amino acids: CASSLATVFSSGANVLTF. CDR3 nucleotides: TGTGCCAGCAGTTTAGCGACTGTTTTCAGCTCTGGGGCCAACGTCCTGACTTTC.

This clonotype was counted between two and nine times. The J gene is TRBJ2-1, the V gene TRBV7-3; TRBD2 aligns across 7 bases. Unmatched junction bases numbered 7, after V lost 5 bases and J lost 0 bases. Germline CDR1 and CDR2: SGHTA and FQGTGA. The CDR3 extends over 16 amino acids. The CDR3 region is CASSLGRGSSYNEQFF. Written as DNA, the CDR3 is TGTGCCAGCAGCCTTGGGCGCGGGAGCTCCTACAATGAGCAGTTCTTC.

In this sample, this clonotype turned up a few times. The chain couples TRBV7-9 to TRBJ1-2; tentatively, D is TRBD1 (6 bases). Trimming removed 6 bases from V and 7 bases from J, with 9 bases in between. Germline V gene lookup returns CDR1 SEHNR and CDR2 FQNEAQ (reference sequence). The CDR3 totals 11 residues. The CDR3 sequence is CASRQGSGYTF. The CDR3 nucleotides are TGTGCCAGCAGACAGGGAAGTGGCTACACCTTC.

The chain employs TRBV6-5 and TRBJ1-1, with a weak D call TRBD1 (5 bases). This CDR3 is 14 amino acids long. Trimming took off 2 bases at V and 4 bases at J, with 11 bases between the two ends. Per germline, CDR1 MNHEY and CDR2 SVGAGI. The DNA of the CDR3 is TGTGCCAGCAGTTACGCAGGGTTCGGCACTGAAGCTTTCTTT. Translated, it gives CASSYAGFGTEAFF.

The chain combines TRBV15 with TRBJ1-4; D possibly corresponds to TRBD1 (6 bases). This CDR3 is 11 amino acids long. CDR1 and CDR2 from the germline V gene are LNHNV and YYDKDF (reference sequence). With 3 bases removed from V and 15 bases from J, the gap between germline ends came to 11 bases. CDR3 sequence: CATSRTGYLFF. The DNA of the CDR3 is TGTGCCACCAGCAGGACAGGTTACTTGTTTTTT.

This clonotype was seen repeatedly, ten times or more. CDR3 amino acids: CASSFRGQETQYF. The CDR3 DNA sequence: TGTGCCAGCAGCTTCCGGGGTCAAGAGACCCAGTACTTC. The chain joins TRBV11-1 to TRBJ2-5, with D maybe TRBD2 (5 bases). CDR1 and CDR2 (germline): SGHAT, FQDESV (reference sequence). V gave up 3 bases and J gave up 2 bases, with 7 bases separating them. This CDR3 contains 13 residues.

This clonotype was detected a few times. In DNA, the CDR3 is TGTGCCACCAGAGCAGACAGGGGCGGCTACGAGCAGTACTTC. Translation: CATRADRGGYEQYF. This chain uses TRBV15 with TRBJ2-7; 8 bases align to TRBD1. After removal of 6 bases from V and 3 bases from J, the junction contained 7 bases not matched to a gene. This CDR3 comprises 14 residues. The germline V gene has CDR1 LNHNV and CDR2 YYDKDF (reference sequence).

V gene TRBV2 combines with J gene TRBJ1-4; no clear D gene. The CDR3 extends over 16 amino acids. Germline CDR1 is SNHLY and CDR2 is FYNNEI. V lost 6 bases and J 0 bases, leaving 14 bases between the germline ends. The CDR3 DNA sequence: TGTGCCAGCAGGGACGGGATCCTTGCAACTAATGAAAAACTGTTTTTT. Amino acids: CASRDGILATNEKLFF. The complete variable domain, with remaining parts taken from reference TRBV2 and TRBJ1-4, reads EPEVTQTPSHQVTQMGQEVILRCVPISNHLYFYWYRQILGQKVEFLVSFYNNEISEKSEIFDDQFSVERPDGSNFTLKIRSTKLEDSAMYFCASRDGILATNEKLFFGSGTQLSVL.

This clonotype has ten or more counts. The rearrangement uses TRBV11-3 and TRBJ2-5; D perhaps matches TRBD2 (5 bases). V was shortened by 5 bases and J by 2 bases, with 9 bases between the two germline ends. The CDR3 covers 13 residues. Germline CDR1 reads SGHNT; CDR2 reads YENEEA. The CDR3 DNA sequence: TGTGCCAGCAGCATCGGACTTCAAGAGACCCAGTACTTC. It codes for CASSIGLQETQYF. The full variable domain, its missing parts supplied by reference TRBV11-3 and TRBJ2-5, is EAGVVQSPRYKIIEKKQPVAFWCNPISGHNTLYWYLQNLGQGPELLIRYENEEAVDDSQLPKDRFSAERLKGVDSTLKIQPAELGDSAVYLCASSIGLQETQYFGPGTRLLVL.

The chain uses TRBV6-5 and TRBJ1-2, with D possibly TRBD1 on 5 matching bases. V lost 4 bases to trimming and J lost 3 bases, with 15 bases between them. Per the germline V gene, CDR1 is MNHEY and CDR2 is SVGAGI. The CDR3 extends over 15 amino acids. The CDR3: CASSSTSGGDYGYTF. In nucleotides, the CDR3 is TGTGCCAGCAGTTCTACGTCGGGGGGGGACTATGGCTACACCTTC.

V usage is TRBV13 and J usage is TRBJ2-1; D is possibly TRBD2 (5 bases). This CDR3 is 17 amino acids long. In germline, CDR1 is PRHDT, CDR2 FYEKMQ (reference sequence). The V end was cut by 4 bases, the J end by 4 bases, with 20 bases between. The CDR3 DNA is TGTGCCAGCAGCTCCCCGGAGCTAGCCGGAGGATACAATGAGCAGTTCTTC. Protein: CASSSPELAGGYNEQFF.

This chain joins TRBV29-1 and TRBJ1-1, with a tentative D call TRBD1 (5 bases). CDR1 SQVTM and CDR2 ANQGSEA come from the germline V gene. The CDR3 has 13 amino acids. Trimming removed 6 bases from V and 4 bases from J, with 15 bases in between. The CDR3 sequence is CSVLQGRSTEAFF. CDR3 DNA: TGCAGCGTACTTCAGGGTAGGAGCACTGAAGCTTTCTTT.

The J gene is TRBJ1-1, the V gene TRBV7-9; 7 bases fit TRBD1. The CDR3 spans 15 residues. Germline-derived CDR1 and CDR2 are SEHNR and FQNEAQ (reference sequence). The ends lost 1 base at V and 5 bases at J; junction bases unmatched: 7. The CDR3 bases are TGTGCCAGCAGCTTAGATACAGGGGAAGCAACTGAAGCTTTCTTT. Translating it yields CASSLDTGEATEAFF.

The V and J genes are TRBV7-3 and TRBJ2-3, with no clear D. Germline V CDR1 and CDR2: SGHTA, FQGTGA. Between the trimmed V and J ends, which lost 2 bases and 2 bases, there was a span of 5 bases. CDR3 length equals 13 residues. The CDR3 sequence: CASSLVDTDTQYF. DNA for the CDR3: TGTGCCAGCAGCTTAGTAGACACAGATACGCAGTATTTT.

The CDR3 loop reads CAWTRPREDYGYTF. The CDR3 coding sequence is TGTGCCTGGACCCGACCCCGGGAAGACTATGGCTACACCTTC. J is TRBJ1-2 and V is TRBV30; no definite D call. Germline values: CDR1 GTSNPN, CDR2 SVGIG (reference sequence). The CDR3 has 14 residues. V was trimmed by 4 bases and J by 3 bases, leaving 15 bases between them.

This clonotype is a singleton in its sample. The chain is built from TRBV20-1 and TRBJ1-1, with D possibly TRBD1 on 5 matching bases. This CDR3 is built from 15 residues. Germline lookup yields CDR1 DFQATT and CDR2 SNEGSKA (reference sequence). Trimming stripped 6 bases from V and 3 bases from J, with 20 bases between. The CDR3 here is CSARRPGGADTEAFF. The CDR3 DNA is TGCAGTGCAAGACGCCCAGGTGGGGCGGACACTGAAGCTTTCTTT.

This chain links TRBV11-2 with TRBJ2-2, with D possibly TRBD1 on 5 matching bases. The germline V and J ends were trimmed by 3 bases and 1 base, with 9 bases remaining between them. CDR3 length: 15 residues. CDR1 is SGHAT and CDR2 is FQNNGV in the germline V gene. CDR3 region: CASSFRQMNTGELFF. The CDR3 DNA reads as TGTGCCAGCAGCTTTCGACAGATGAACACCGGGGAGCTGTTTTTT.

This clonotype was observed a handful of times. The chain carries TRBV7-8 and TRBJ2-7; D is ambiguous. Germline CDR1 reads SGHVS; CDR2 reads FQNEAQ. The length of the CDR3 is 14 residues. The V end lost 0 bases, the J end lost 3 bases, and 9 bases lay between the germline ends. CDR3 loop: CASSLALPGYEQYF. CDR3 bases: TGTGCCAGCAGCTTAGCGCTCCCTGGCTACGAGCAGTACTTC.

This clonotype was picked up many times. The chain is built from TRBV4-3 and TRBJ2-1; tentative D call: TRBD2 (7 bases). CDR3 length equals 13 residues. Germline V gene data show CDR1 as LGHNA and CDR2 as YSLEER. V was trimmed by 0 bases and J by 10 bases, leaving 10 bases between them. CDR3 residues: CASSQDRGGEQFF. The CDR3 DNA reads as TGCGCCAGCAGCCAAGATCGCGGGGGCGAGCAGTTCTTC.

This clonotype has just a few counts. The V gene is TRBV10-3, the J gene TRBJ1-6, with 12 positions matching TRBD1. Germline loops: CDR1 ENHRY, CDR2 SYGVKD. This CDR3 has 17 amino acids. The trim removed 3 bases at V and 8 bases at J, leaving 8 bases unmatched. CDR3 in amino acids: CAISDGTGTGGYSPLHF. CDR3 nucleotides: TGTGCCATCAGTGATGGAACCGGGACAGGGGGCTATTCACCCCTCCACTTT.